This TCR beta chain was sequenced for a study of CD8 T cells in Susac syndrome. cDNA came from roughly 0.47 to 1 ug RNA primed by random hexamers. A multiplex approach, immunoSEQ multiplex PCR, amplified TCR beta CDR3 across 54 Vbeta and 13 Jbeta. Each CDR3 protein gets one entry after TCRdb re-called the immunoSEQ multiplex PCR reads with MiXCR. The sample comprises a few hundred thousand distinct CDR3 sequences, 90% to 95% of which are singletons, and 0.065% to 0.075% rests with the top ten. CDR1 is KGHSH and CDR2 is LQKENI in the germline V gene. The CDR3 consists of 13 residues. The J segment lost 7 bases and the V segment lost 5 bases, leaving 7 bases of the junction unmatched.

The sequence derives from a human donor with multiple sclerosis. Material: CD4+ T cells from PBMCs. The rearrangement joins TRBV18 to TRBJ1-2; 7 bases map to TRBD1. For the CDR3, the DNA is TGTGCCAGCTCATCGCCGGGACAGACTGGCTACACCTTC. Translating gives CASSSPGQTGYTF.